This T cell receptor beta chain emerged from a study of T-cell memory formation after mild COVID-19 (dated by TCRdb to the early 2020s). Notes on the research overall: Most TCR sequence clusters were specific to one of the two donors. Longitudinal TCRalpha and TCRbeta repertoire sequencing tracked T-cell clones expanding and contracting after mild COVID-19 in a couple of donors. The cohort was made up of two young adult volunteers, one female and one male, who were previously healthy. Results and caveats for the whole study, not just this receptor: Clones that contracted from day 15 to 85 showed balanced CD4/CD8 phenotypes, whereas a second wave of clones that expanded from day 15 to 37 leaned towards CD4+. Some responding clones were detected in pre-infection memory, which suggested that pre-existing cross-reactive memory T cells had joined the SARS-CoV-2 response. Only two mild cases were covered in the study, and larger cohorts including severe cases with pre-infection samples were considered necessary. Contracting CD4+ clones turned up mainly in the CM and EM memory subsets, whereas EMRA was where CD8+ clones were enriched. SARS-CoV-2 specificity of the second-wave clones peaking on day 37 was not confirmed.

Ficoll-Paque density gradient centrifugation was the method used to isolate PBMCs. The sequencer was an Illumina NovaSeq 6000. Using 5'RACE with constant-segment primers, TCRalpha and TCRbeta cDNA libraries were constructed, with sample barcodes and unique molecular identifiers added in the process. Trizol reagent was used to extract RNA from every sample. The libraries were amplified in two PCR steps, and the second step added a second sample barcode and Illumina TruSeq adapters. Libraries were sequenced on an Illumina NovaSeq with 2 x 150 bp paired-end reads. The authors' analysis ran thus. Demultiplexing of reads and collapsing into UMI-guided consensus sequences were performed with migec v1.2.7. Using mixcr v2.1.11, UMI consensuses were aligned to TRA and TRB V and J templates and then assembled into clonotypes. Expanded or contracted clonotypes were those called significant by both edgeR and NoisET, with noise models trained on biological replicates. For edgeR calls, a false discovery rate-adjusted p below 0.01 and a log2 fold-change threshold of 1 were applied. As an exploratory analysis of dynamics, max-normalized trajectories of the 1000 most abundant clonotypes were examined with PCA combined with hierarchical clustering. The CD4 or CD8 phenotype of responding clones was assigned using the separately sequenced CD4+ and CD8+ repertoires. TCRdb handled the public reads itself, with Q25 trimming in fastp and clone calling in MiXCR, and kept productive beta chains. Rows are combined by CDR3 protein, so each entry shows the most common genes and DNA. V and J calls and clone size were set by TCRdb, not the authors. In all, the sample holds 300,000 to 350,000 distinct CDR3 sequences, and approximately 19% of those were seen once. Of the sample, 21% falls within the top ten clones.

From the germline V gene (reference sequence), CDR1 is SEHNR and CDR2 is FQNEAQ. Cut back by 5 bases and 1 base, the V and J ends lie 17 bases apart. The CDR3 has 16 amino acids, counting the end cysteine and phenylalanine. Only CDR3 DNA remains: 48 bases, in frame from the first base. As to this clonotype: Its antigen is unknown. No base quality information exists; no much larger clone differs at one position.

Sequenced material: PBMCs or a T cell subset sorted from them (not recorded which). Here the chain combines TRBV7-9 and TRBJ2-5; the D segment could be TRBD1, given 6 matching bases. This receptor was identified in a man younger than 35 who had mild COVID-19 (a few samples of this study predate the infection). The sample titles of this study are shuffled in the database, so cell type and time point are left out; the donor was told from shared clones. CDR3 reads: CASSQGGPRVQETQYF. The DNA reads TGTGCCAGCAGCCAAGGGGGTCCGCGAGTCCAAGAGACCCAGTACTTC.